The 20 T cell receptor beta chains presented below share a single source sample, sequenced in a study of control samples from healthy donors and cancer patients. Sequencing used immunoSEQ multiplex PCR; TCRdb keeps in-frame clones, though not all of them. The sample yields some 200,000 clones, approximately 92% seen once. Sequencing input: blood. Receptors originate from a young man in good health.

This chain connects TRBV5-4 to TRBJ2-1; 11 nucleotides align to TRBD2. The germline CDR1 and CDR2 sequences are SGHNT and YYREEE (reference sequence). V lost 3 bases, J lost 7 bases, and 9 bases stayed unmatched. The CDR3 sequence is 16 residues long. Here the CDR3 reads CASSSTGTSGRNEQFF. CDR3 nucleotide sequence: TGTGCCAGCAGCTCGACGGGGACTAGCGGCAGGAATGAGCAGTTCTTC.

The rearrangement links TRBV20-1 to TRBJ2-3; unclear D gene. Germline V CDR1 and CDR2: DFQATT, SNEGSKA (reference sequence). With 5 bases removed from V and 2 bases from J, the gap between germline ends came to 2 bases. The CDR3 is 10 residues long. CDR3 in amino acids: CSAFTDTQYF. The CDR3 DNA is TGCAGTGCTTTCACAGATACGCAGTATTTT.

CDR3 nucleotide sequence: TGTGCCAGCAGCCTCGGGACTCCAGACGAGCAGTACTTC. It translates to CASSLGTPDEQYF. The rearrangement joins TRBV14 to TRBJ2-7; D may be TRBD2 (6 bases). The CDR3 has 13 residues. Trimming removed 4 bases from V and 5 bases from J, with 12 bases in between. Germline V gene lookup returns CDR1 SGHDN and CDR2 FVKESK.

This clone was counted at least ten times. At one end, the junction sequence differs from germline, possibly due to a read error. The V and J genes are TRBV6-1 and TRBJ1-2, with D hard to call. This CDR3 is built from 13 residues. CDR1 and CDR2 (germline): MNHNS, SASEGT. Here the CDR3 reads CASSDGKDYGYTF. The DNA for the CDR3 is TGTGCCAGCAGTGACGGGAAGGACTACGGCTACACCTTC.

V and J are TRBV20-1 and TRBJ2-3; 8 bases line up with TRBD2. Germline CDR1 reads DFQATT; CDR2 reads SNEGSKA (reference sequence). The CDR3 runs 15 residues. J was trimmed by 3 bases and V by 3 bases; bases with no gene match: 8. CDR3: CSASGSGGPTDTQYF. CDR3 coding DNA: TGCAGTGCTAGTGGGAGCGGGGGCCCAACAGATACGCAGTATTTT.

The chain carries TRBV28 and TRBJ1-5, with a tentative D call TRBD1 (6 bases). The length of the CDR3 is 18 residues. The V end was cut by 5 bases, the J end by 0 bases, with 20 bases between. Germline values: CDR1 MDHEN, CDR2 SYDVKM. The CDR3 DNA is TGTGCCAGCAGTCCAGGGGCTCAACGCTTATATAGCAATCAGCCCCAGCATTTT. It codes for CASSPGAQRLYSNQPQHF.

This clone has just one count. This chain links TRBV6-4 with TRBJ1-1; D is uncertain. CDR1 and CDR2 (germline): MRHNA, SNTAGT. This CDR3 region has 13 residues. Deletions cut 8 bases from V and 4 bases from J, with 14 bases between. The DNA for the CDR3 is TGTGCCAGCTCCCAGTTATGGGGCACTGAAGCTTTCTTT. Its protein is CASSQLWGTEAFF.

The V and J genes are TRBV28 and TRBJ1-5; 8 bases align to TRBD1. The CDR3 is 14 amino acids. CDR1 and CDR2 from the germline V gene are MDHEN and SYDVKM. V lost 4 bases and J lost 2; bases outside the gene matches: 1. The CDR3 sequence is CASSSGQGNQPQHF. CDR3 nucleotide sequence: TGTGCCAGCAGTTCGGGACAGGGCAATCAGCCCCAGCATTTT. Looking up the rest from reference TRBV28 and TRBJ1-5 gives the full variable domain: DVKVTQSSRYLVKRTGEKVFLECVQDMDHENMFWYRQDPGLGLRLIYFSYDVKMKEKGDIPEGYSVSREKKERFSLILESASTNQTSMYLCASSSGQGNQPQHFGDGTRLSIL.

V is TRBV5-8 and J is TRBJ2-7, with D possibly matching TRBD2 (6 bases). The CDR3 spans 16 residues. The V end lost 3 bases, the J end lost 0 bases, and 16 bases lay between the germline ends. Germline assignment: CDR1 SGHTS and CDR2 YDEGEE. The DNA for the CDR3 is TGTGCCAGCAGCTACCCCGGGACTGTAAGCTCCTACGAGCAGTACTTC. As protein: CASSYPGTVSSYEQYF.

The chain joins TRBV30 to TRBJ1-2; D is unresolved. The length of the CDR3 is 14 residues. The V and J ends lost 2 bases and 1 base respectively, with 11 bases between them. CDR1 is GTSNPN, CDR2 SVGIG, per germline (reference sequence). The CDR3 DNA is TGTGCCTGGAGTAAAGGGCATCATAACTATGGCTACACCTTC. Translated, it gives CAWSKGHHNYGYTF.

The chain recombines TRBV5-4 with TRBJ2-1, with 12 bases matching TRBD2. This CDR3 is 14 amino acids long. Germline V gene data show CDR1 as SGHNT and CDR2 as YYREEE (reference sequence). Trimming took 7 bases from V and 7 from J; bases not matched to a gene: 6. CDR3 DNA: TGTGCCAGCGGGCTAGCGGGGGGGATAAATGAGCAGTTCTTC. This codes for CASGLAGGINEQFF.

This clone came up once. The chain's CDR3 is CASSPSGGGDQPQHF. The CDR3 region has the DNA TGTGCCAGCTCCCCCTCCGGGGGAGGGGATCAGCCCCAGCATTTT. The gene calls are TRBV18 and TRBJ1-5; D is perhaps TRBD1 (5 bases). Germline-derived CDR1 and CDR2 are KGHSH and LQKENI. The CDR3 contains 15 residues. V was shortened by 6 bases and J by 5 bases, with 17 bases between the two germline ends.

This clone has just one count. This rearrangement joins TRBV30 to TRBJ1-5; D is perhaps TRBD1 (5 bases). Germline-derived CDR1 and CDR2 are GTSNPN and SVGIG (reference sequence). The V end was cut by 0 bases, the J end by 3 bases, with 9 bases between. The CDR3 is 14 residues long. The CDR3 here is CAWSVKGNNQPQHF. The CDR3 DNA reads TGTGCCTGGAGTGTAAAGGGGAACAATCAGCCCCAGCATTTT.

The J gene is TRBJ1-4, the V gene TRBV25-1; no clear D gene. Germline assignment: CDR1 MGHDK and CDR2 SYGVNS. With 8 bases removed from V and 4 bases from J, the gap between germline ends came to 11 bases. The CDR3 has 13 amino acids. This CDR3 is CASGGRSNEKLFF. CDR3 coding DNA: TGTGCCAGCGGAGGAAGGAGTAATGAAAAACTGTTTTTT.

The rearrangement joins TRBV14 to TRBJ1-3; D is undetermined. Between the trimmed V and J ends, which lost 4 bases and 4 bases, there was a span of 11 bases. Germline loops: CDR1 SGHDN, CDR2 FVKESK. There are 14 residues in the CDR3. CDR3 nucleotides: TGTGCCAGCAGCCCGAGGGCAGACGGAAACACCATATATTTT. It is translated as CASSPRADGNTIYF.

V is TRBV28 and J is TRBJ2-7; a weak D match, TRBD1 (5 bases). Trimming stripped 3 bases from V and 2 bases from J, with 11 bases between. This CDR3 has 14 residues. The germline CDR1 and CDR2 sequences are MDHEN and SYDVKM. The CDR3 DNA follows: TGTGCCAGCAGTTTGGGGCAGGGCCCCTACGAGCAGTACTTC. The encoded protein is CASSLGQGPYEQYF.

DNA of the CDR3: TGTGCCAGCAGCAAAGTCGATCGGGAGAACACTGAAGCTTTCTTT. This codes for CASSKVDRENTEAFF. The genes are TRBV21-1 and TRBJ1-1. TRBV21-1 is reported as a pseudogene. There are 15 residues in the CDR3.

On this clone itself: A read error may account for a junction end that differs from germline. The chain links TRBV2 to TRBJ2-7; 9 nucleotides line up with TRBD2. Germline assignment: CDR1 SNHLY and CDR2 FYNNEI. The CDR3 loop spans 13 amino acids. The CDR3: CASSAMGSGGHIF. CDR3 DNA sequence: TGTGCCAGCAGTGCGATGGGTAGCGGGGGCCACATCTTC.

This chain links TRBV6-5 with TRBJ2-3; D gene unclear. Germline V gene sequence: CDR1 MNHEY, CDR2 SVGAGI. This CDR3 is 14 amino acids long. V was clipped by 4 bases and J by 2 bases, with 10 bases between them. In DNA form, the CDR3 reads TGTGCCAGCAGTTTACTGGGTTCCACAGATACGCAGTATTTT. Its translation: CASSLLGSTDTQYF.

The J gene is TRBJ2-5, the V gene TRBV9, with 7 bases aligning to TRBD2. V shed 5 bases and J 7 bases; nucleotides not matched to a gene: 8. The CDR3 has 13 amino acids. Germline-derived CDR1 and CDR2 are SGDLS and YYNGEE. In DNA, the CDR3 is TGTGCCAGCAGGGAAGTGGCTAGCGGGACCCAGTACTTC. Translating it yields CASREVASGTQYF.